This T cell receptor (beta chain) emerged from a study of T cells in Graves' hyperthyroidism and ophthalmopathy. Study-wide points: A 13 V-J signature model discriminated ophthalmopathy versus stable hyperthyroidism.

RNA transcripts served as the template for amplifying TCR beta CDR3 regions. An initial round of RT-PCR targeting the TCR CDR3 relied on the HTBI primer set. TCRdb reprocessed the multiplex PCR reads via MiXCR and lists one record per CDR3 protein. The data contain a few hundred thousand distinct CDR3 sequences, 14% to 15% of them singletons. This clonotype was seen repeatedly, ten times or more. The antigen is unknown. This CDR3 is 16 amino acids long. Germline V CDR1 and CDR2: DFQATT, SNEGSKA (reference sequence). Trimming removed 0 bases from V and 4 bases from J, with 19 bases in between. The sample comprised blood. The TCR comes from a woman aged 25 to 45 with Graves' hyperthyroidism. The chain employs TRBV20-1 and TRBJ2-7; maybe TRBD1 (5 bases). For the CDR3, the DNA is TGCAGTGCTAGAGACCCGGACCCGCAGGGCCTTTACGAGCAGTACTTC. This encodes CSARDPDPQGLYEQYF.